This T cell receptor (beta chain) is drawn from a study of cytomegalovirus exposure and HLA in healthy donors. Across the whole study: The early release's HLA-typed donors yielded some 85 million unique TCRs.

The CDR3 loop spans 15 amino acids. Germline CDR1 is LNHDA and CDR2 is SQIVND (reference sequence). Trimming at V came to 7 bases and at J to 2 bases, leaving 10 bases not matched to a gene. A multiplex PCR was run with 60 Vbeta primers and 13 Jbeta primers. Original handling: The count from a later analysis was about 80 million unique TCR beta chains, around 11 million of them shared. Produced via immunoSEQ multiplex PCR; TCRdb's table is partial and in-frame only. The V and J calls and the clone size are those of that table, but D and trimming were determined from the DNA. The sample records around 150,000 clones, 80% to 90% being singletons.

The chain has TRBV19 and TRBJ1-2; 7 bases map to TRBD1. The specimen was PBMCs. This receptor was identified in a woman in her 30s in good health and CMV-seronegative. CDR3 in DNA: TGTGCCAGTACCCGGCTTGGACAGGCAAACTATGGCTACACCTTC. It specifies CASTRLGQANYGYTF.